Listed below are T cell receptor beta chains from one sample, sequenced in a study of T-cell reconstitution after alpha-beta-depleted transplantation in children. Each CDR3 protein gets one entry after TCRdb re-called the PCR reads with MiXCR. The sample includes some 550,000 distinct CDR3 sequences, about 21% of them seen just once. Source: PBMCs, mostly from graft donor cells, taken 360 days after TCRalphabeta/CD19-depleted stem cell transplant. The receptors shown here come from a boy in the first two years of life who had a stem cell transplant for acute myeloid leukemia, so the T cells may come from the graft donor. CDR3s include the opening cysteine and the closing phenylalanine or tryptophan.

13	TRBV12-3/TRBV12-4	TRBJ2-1	CASSPRDRASQFF
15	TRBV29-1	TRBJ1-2	CSVLDARGIHYGYTF
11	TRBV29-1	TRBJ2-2	CSVILAGELFF
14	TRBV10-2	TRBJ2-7	CASSERATSYEQYF
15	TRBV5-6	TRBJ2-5	CASSLHGGGRETQYF
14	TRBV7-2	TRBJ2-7	CASSLLGGIYEQYF
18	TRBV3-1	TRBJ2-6	CASSQAGGLSSGANVLTF
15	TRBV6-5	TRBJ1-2	CASVPSGRAGYGYTF
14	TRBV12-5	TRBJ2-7	CASGLVGGGYEQYF
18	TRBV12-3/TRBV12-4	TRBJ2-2	CASSLGPGTGGSTGELFF
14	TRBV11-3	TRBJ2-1	CASSPDSQGVEQFF
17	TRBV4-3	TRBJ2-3	CASSQSRRGMVTDTQYF
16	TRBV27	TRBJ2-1	CASTWGSGPPNNEQFF
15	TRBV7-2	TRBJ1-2	CASSLAYSSNYGYTF
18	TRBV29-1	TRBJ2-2	CSVEVRLAGGPNTGELFF
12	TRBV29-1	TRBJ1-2	CSFRQAADGYTF
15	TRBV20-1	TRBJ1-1	CSAREQGTGVAEAFF
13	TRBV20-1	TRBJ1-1	CSASRGVGTEAFF
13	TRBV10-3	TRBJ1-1	CAISGDQGTEAFF
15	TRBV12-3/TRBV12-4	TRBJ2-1	CASSPQKEPWNEQFF
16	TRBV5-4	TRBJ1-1	CASSFPEATGRTEAFF
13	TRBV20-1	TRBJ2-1	CSALTGAYNEQFF
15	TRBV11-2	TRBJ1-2	CASSLGVANLYGYTF
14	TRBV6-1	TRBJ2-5	CASGRGGGHETQYF
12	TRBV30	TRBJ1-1	CAWSWGDGEAFF
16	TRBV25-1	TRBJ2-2	CASTKRGNSNTGELFF
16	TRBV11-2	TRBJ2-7	CASSFISVRGSYEQYF
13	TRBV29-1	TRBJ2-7	CSVEGGRRDEQYF
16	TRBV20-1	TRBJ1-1	CSALRPPPGQGTEAFF
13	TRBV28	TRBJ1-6	CASNPTGYSPLHF
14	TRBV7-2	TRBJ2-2	CASSLLGGTGELFF
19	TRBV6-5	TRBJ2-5	CASSYRDRRGDRAVETQYF
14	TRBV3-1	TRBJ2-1	CASSQQTSMDEQFF
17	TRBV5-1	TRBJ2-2	CASSLAVVRGRTGELFF
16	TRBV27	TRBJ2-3	CASSLRSGTSTDTQYF
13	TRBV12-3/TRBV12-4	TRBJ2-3	CASTPWLADTQYF
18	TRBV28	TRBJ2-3	CASSFPRLAGLYTDTQYF
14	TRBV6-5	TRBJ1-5	CASSYSQGNQPQHF
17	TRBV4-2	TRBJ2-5	CASGPGCLGGGQETQYF
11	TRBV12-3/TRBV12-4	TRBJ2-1	CASSPATEQFF
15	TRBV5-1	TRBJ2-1	CASCSGRGSYNEQFF
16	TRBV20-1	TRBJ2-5	CSARLRGGPEQETQYF
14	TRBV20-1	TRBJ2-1	CSARDPTLGPQQFF
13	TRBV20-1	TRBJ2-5	CSAVNGAQETQYF